Below are 14 T cell receptor beta chains sequenced from a single sample in a study of human T cells and chemical hapten exposure. TCRdb recomputed calls from the RACE reads with MiXCR, one row per CDR3 protein. The sample yields 110,000 or so distinct CDR3 sequences, approximately 8.8% seen once. The sample's time point: patch test 2, 6 weeks after DPC sensitization. Treatment reported: therapeutic diphenylcyclopropenone sensitization with weekly scalp DPC. The input for sequencing was whole blood, taken in connection with sensitization to the hapten diphenylcyclopropenone (DPC). The receptor source for this set is a woman between 35 and 50 years old with alopecia areata. Some clones in this sample may be carry-over from other donors' samples.

This clonotype has ten or more counts. The V gene is TRBV11-2, the J gene TRBJ2-1; 9 nucleotides line up with TRBD2. The CDR3 is made up of 17 amino acids. CDR1 and CDR2 from the germline V gene are SGHAT and FQNNGV. Losses at the gene ends were 2 bases for V and 8 bases for J; bases not matched to a gene: 13. CDR3 sequence reads: CASSLSVAGGLSDEQFF. CDR3 DNA sequence: TGTGCCAGCAGCTTATCGGTGGCGGGGGGGCTGTCGGATGAGCAGTTCTTC. Based on the CDR3 plus reference TRBV11-2 and TRBJ2-1, the full variable domain is EAGVAQSPRYKIIEKRQSVAFWCNPISGHATLYWYQQILGQGPKLLIQFQNNGVVDDSQLPKDRFSAERLKGVDSTLKIQPAKLEDSAVYLCASSLSVAGGLSDEQFFGPGTRLTVL.

The chain couples TRBV5-1 to TRBJ2-3; TRBD2 matches 9 bases. After removal of 0 bases from V and 1 base from J, the junction contained 9 bases not matched to a gene. CDR3 length equals 18 residues. The germline gives CDR1 SGHRS, CDR2 YFSETQ. DNA for the CDR3: TGCGCCAGCAGCTTGGCGCTAGCGGGACCCGCCCGCACAGATACGCAGTATTTT. Residues: CASSLALAGPARTDTQYF.

Ten or more counts support this clonotype. A junction boundary mismatches the germline segment, possibly from a read error. The chain carries TRBV6-6 and TRBJ1-1, with D uncertain. Germline CDR1 reads MNHNY; CDR2 reads SVGAGI (reference sequence). This CDR3 contains 11 residues. Here the CDR3 reads CASSPNAEAFF. CDR3 DNA sequence: TGTGCCAGCAGTCCGAACGCTGAAGCTTTCTTT.

This sequence joins TRBV19 and TRBJ2-1; possibly TRBD2 for D (7 bases). The CDR3 totals 13 residues. Deletions cut 11 bases from V and 4 bases from J, with 15 bases between. Germline CDR1 and CDR2: LNHDA and SQIVND (reference sequence). DNA for the CDR3: TGTGCCTCGAAGGGGGGGCGTTACAATGAGCAGTTCTTC. It yields the protein CASKGGRYNEQFF.

The chain recombines TRBV2 with TRBJ2-3; TRBD2 matches 12 bases. V lost 8 bases, J lost 3 bases, and 9 bases stayed unmatched. CDR1 and CDR2 from the germline V gene are SNHLY and FYNNEI. The CDR3 extends over 16 amino acids. This CDR3 is CASGASGGVGTDTQYF. The DNA for the CDR3 is TGTGCCAGCGGAGCTAGCGGGGGGGTCGGAACAGATACGCAGTATTTT.

Many counts were recorded for this clonotype. The V gene is TRBV4-3, the J gene TRBJ2-7; 12 positions match TRBD1. The CDR3 length is 16 residues. The ends lost 6 bases at V and 4 bases at J; junction bases unmatched: 10. Germline-derived CDR1 and CDR2 are LGHNA and YSLEER. In nucleotides, the CDR3 is TGCGCCAGCAGTCAACGACCGGGACAGGGGGCTTACGAGCAGTACTTC. Residues: CASSQRPGQGAYEQYF.

The CDR3 protein is CASSLVGDRQNTEAFF. CDR3 in DNA: TGTGCCAGCAGCTTAGTAGGGGACAGACAGAACACTGAAGCTTTCTTT. The J gene is TRBJ1-1, the V gene TRBV7-9; the match to TRBD1 covers 7 bases. Losses at the gene ends were 1 base for V and 1 base for J; bases not matched to a gene: 6. The CDR3 is 16 amino acids. The germline V gene encodes CDR1 SEHNR and CDR2 FQNEAQ (reference sequence). The whole variable domain, filled in from reference TRBV7-9 and TRBJ1-1, reads DTGVSQNPRHKITKRGQNVTFRCDPISEHNRLYWYRQTLGQGPEFLTYFQNEAQLEKSRLLSDRFSAERPKGSFSTLEIQRTEQGDSAMYLCASSLVGDRQNTEAFFGQGTRLTVV.

This clonotype was observed a few times. The CDR3 DNA follows: TGTGCCAGCACCCGACTGAGCGGGGGGGGAGAGACCCAGTACTTC. This translates into CASTRLSGGGETQYF. The rearrangement uses TRBV7-9 and TRBJ2-5; 10 bases are shared with TRBD2. V shed 7 bases and J 4 bases; nucleotides not matched to a gene: 9. The CDR3 totals 15 residues. Germline CDR1 is SEHNR and CDR2 is FQNEAQ (reference sequence).

This clonotype was seen many times. This sequence joins TRBV10-3 and TRBJ1-1, with 8 bases lining up with TRBD1. V lost 6 bases to trimming and J lost 2 bases; unmatched junction nucleotides: 8. The CDR3 loop spans 15 amino acids. Germline V lookup: CDR1 ENHRY, CDR2 SYGVKD. The CDR3, as DNA: TGTGCCATCAGCGAGGACAGGGCGAGAAACACTGAAGCTTTCTTT. This codes for CAISEDRARNTEAFF.

This clonotype came up many times. The CDR3 DNA follows: TGCAGTGCTAGAGTAGGGAGTAGCACAGATACGCAGTATTTT. Translation gives CSARVGSSTDTQYF. The chain recombines TRBV20-1 with TRBJ2-3; D might be TRBD2 (5 bases). Germline CDR1 reads DFQATT; CDR2 reads SNEGSKA (reference sequence). Between the trimmed V and J ends, which lost 1 base and 0 bases, there was a span of 8 bases. The CDR3 length is 14 residues.

The V gene is TRBV3-1, the J gene TRBJ1-6; perhaps TRBD1 as D (5 bases). Germline assignment: CDR1 LGHDT and CDR2 YNNKEL (reference sequence). The CDR3 is made up of 14 amino acids. V lost 5 bases and J lost 10, with 15 bases in between. The CDR3: CASSFTGGESPLHF. The CDR3 region has the DNA TGTGCCAGCAGCTTCACAGGAGGAGAGTCACCCCTCCACTTT.

This clonotype was seen many times. V and J are TRBV12-3 or TRBV12-4 and TRBJ2-5, with 9 bases fitting TRBD1. The CDR3 contains 14 residues. Trimming removed 3 bases from V and 7 bases from J; junction bases left unmatched: 6. The CDR3 region is CASSLGTGYGTQYF. CDR3 bases: TGTGCCAGCAGTTTGGGGACAGGGTACGGGACCCAGTACTTC.

There are a few counts of this clonotype. V gene TRBV29-1 combines with J gene TRBJ2-2; no clear D. The CDR3 contains 15 residues. V lost 7 bases and J 4 bases, leaving 19 bases between the germline ends. Germline CDR1 reads SQVTM; CDR2 reads ANQGSEA. The CDR3 DNA reads TGCAGCGCTGAGGAGACGGGTCGGGTCACCGGGGAGCTGTTTTTT. It translates to CSAEETGRVTGELFF.

The J gene is TRBJ1-2, the V gene TRBV12-3 or TRBV12-4, with D possibly being TRBD1 (5 bases). The CDR3 is 14 residues long. Trimming pared 6 bases from V and 5 bases from J, leaving 16 bases between. The CDR3 region is CASRRDGVKYGYTF. The CDR3 nucleotides read TGTGCCAGCAGAAGGGACGGGGTTAAGTATGGCTACACCTTC.